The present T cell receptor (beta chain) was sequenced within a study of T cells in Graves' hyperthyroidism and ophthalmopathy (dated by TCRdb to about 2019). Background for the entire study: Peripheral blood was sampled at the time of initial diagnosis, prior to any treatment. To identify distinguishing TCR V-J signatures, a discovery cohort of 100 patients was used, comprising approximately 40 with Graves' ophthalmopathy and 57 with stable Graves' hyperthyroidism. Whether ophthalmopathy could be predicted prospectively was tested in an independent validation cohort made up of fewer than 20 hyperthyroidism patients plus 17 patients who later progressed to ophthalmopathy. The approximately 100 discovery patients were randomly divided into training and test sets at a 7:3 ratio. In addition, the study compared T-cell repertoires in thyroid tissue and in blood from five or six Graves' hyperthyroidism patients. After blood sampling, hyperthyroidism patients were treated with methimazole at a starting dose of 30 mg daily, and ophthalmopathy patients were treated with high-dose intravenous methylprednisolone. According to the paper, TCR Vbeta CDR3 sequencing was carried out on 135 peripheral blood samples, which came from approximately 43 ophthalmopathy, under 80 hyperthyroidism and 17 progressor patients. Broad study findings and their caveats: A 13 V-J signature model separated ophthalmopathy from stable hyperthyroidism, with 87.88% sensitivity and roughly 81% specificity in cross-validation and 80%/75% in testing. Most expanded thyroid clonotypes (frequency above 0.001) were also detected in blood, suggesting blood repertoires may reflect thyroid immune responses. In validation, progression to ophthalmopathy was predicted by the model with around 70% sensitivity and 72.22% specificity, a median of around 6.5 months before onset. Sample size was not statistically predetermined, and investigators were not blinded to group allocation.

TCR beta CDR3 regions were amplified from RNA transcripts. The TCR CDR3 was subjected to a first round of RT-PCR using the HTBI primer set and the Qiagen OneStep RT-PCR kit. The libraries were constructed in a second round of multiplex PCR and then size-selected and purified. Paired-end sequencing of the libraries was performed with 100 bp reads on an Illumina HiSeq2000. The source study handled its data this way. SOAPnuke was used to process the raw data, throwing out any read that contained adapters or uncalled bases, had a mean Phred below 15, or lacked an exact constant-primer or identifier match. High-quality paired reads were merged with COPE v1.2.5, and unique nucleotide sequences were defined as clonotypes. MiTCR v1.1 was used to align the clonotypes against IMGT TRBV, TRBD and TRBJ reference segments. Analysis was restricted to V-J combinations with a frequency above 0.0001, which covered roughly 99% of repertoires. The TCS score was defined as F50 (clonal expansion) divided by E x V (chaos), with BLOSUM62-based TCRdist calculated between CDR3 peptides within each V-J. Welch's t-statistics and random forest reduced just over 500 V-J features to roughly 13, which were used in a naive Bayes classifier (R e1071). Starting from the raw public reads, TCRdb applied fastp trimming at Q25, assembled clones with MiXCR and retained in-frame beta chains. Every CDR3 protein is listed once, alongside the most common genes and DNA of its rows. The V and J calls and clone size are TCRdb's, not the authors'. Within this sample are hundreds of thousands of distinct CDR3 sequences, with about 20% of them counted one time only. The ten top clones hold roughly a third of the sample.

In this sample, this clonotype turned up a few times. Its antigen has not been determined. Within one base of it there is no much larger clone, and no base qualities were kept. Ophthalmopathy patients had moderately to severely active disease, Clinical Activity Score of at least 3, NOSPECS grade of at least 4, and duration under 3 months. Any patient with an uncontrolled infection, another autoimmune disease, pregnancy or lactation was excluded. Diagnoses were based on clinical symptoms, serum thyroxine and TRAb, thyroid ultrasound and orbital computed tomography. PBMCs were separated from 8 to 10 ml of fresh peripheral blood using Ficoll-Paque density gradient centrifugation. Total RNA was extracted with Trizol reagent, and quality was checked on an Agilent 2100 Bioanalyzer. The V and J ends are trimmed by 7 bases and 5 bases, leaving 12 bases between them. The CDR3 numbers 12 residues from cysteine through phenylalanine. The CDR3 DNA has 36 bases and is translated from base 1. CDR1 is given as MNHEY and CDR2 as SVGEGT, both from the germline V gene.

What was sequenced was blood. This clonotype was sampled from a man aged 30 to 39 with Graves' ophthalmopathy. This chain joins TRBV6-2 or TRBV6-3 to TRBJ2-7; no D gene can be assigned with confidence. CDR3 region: CASTLIGHEQYF. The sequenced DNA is TGTGCCAGCACCTTAATAGGGCACGAGCAGTACTTC.